These T cell receptor beta chains were read from a single sample in a study of human T cells and chemical hapten exposure. TCRdb called the RACE reads again in MiXCR, with one record for every CDR3 protein. The sample contains approximately 350,000 distinct CDR3 sequences, about 7% of which appear only once. Specimen: whole blood, collected in connection with sensitization to the hapten diphenylcyclopropenone (DPC). These receptors all come from a woman aged 18-29 years with alopecia areata. Some clones in this sample may be carry-over from other donors' samples. CDR3s include the opening cysteine and the closing phenylalanine or tryptophan. A D gene is named only where the DNA matches it firmly. Not all rows give a size; the values are once, few, many and, for expanded clones, a class.

D: -
length: 15
V: TRBV20-1
J: TRBJ1-1
size: many
DNA: TGCAGTGCTAGAGAAAGTGGGGATTGGGGTGTTGAAGCTTTCTTT
CDR3: CSARESGDWGVEAFF

D: -
length: 14
V: TRBV7-9
J: TRBJ2-5
size: -
DNA: TGTGCCAGCAGCAGCGCTGGGACGCCAGAGACCCAGTACTTC
CDR3: CASSSAGTPETQYF

D: -
length: 12
V: TRBV7-2
J: TRBJ2-3
size: few
DNA: TGTGCCAGCAGATCACAAACGGATACGCAGTATTTT
CDR3: CASRSQTDTQYF

D: -
length: 12
V: TRBV6-2/TRBV6-3
J: TRBJ1-1
size: many
DNA: TGTGCCAGCAGTTACTCGAGGACTGAAGCTTTCTTT
CDR3: CASSYSRTEAFF

D: TRBD2
length: 16
V: TRBV5-1
J: TRBJ2-2
size: many
DNA: TGCGCCAGCAGCCGGCAGGGAGGGACCAACACCGGGGAGCTGTTTTTT
CDR3: CASSRQGGTNTGELFF

D: -
length: 15
V: TRBV20-1
J: TRBJ1-6
size: -
DNA: TGCAGTGCTAGAGTAAGGACGACGGATAATTCACCCCTCCACTTT
CDR3: CSARVRTTDNSPLHF

D: -
length: 14
V: TRBV6-2/TRBV6-3
J: TRBJ2-1
size: -
DNA: TGTGCCAGCAGTCTGGGTCACTCCGGTAATGAGCAGTTCTTC
CDR3: CASSLGHSGNEQFF

D: -
length: 16
V: TRBV12-3/TRBV12-4
J: TRBJ1-3
size: many
DNA: TGTGCCAGCAGCAGGATAAACAGGCGCTCTGGAAACACCATATATTTT
CDR3: CASSRINRRSGNTIYF

D: TRBD1
length: 14
V: TRBV29-1
J: TRBJ1-2
size: -
DNA: TGCAGCGTTTCCCCGACAGGGTTTTCCTATGGCTACACCTTC
CDR3: CSVSPTGFSYGYTF

D: -
length: 13
V: TRBV24-1
J: TRBJ2-1
size: -
DNA: TGTGCCACCAGTGTCTCGGACGGGAGAGAGCAGTTCTTC
CDR3: CATSVSDGREQFF

D: TRBD1
length: 13
V: TRBV5-5
J: TRBJ1-6
size: many
DNA: TGTGCCAGCACTAGACAGGGACATTCACCCCTCCACTTT
CDR3: CASTRQGHSPLHF

D: TRBD2
length: 15
V: TRBV10-3
J: TRBJ2-3
size: many
DNA: TGTGCCACCCTCCGGGGAGGGACGGGGACAGATACGCAGTATTTT
CDR3: CATLRGGTGTDTQYF

D: TRBD2
length: 20
V: TRBV13
J: TRBJ2-4
size: many
DNA: TGTGCCAGCAGCTCATATACGGGACTAGCGGGGGGGCTTGCCAAAAACATTCAGTACTTC
CDR3: CASSSYTGLAGGLAKNIQYF

D: -
length: 14
V: TRBV19
J: TRBJ2-7
size: -
DNA: TGTGCCAGTAGTCCCGGGACTGAATCCTACGAGCAGTACTTC
CDR3: CASSPGTESYEQYF

D: TRBD2
length: 17
V: TRBV5-4
J: TRBJ2-3
size: few
DNA: TGTGCCAGCAGCCCGCCGGGACTAGCGGGGTACACAGATACGCAGTATTTT
CDR3: CASSPPGLAGYTDTQYF

D: -
length: 15
V: TRBV6-2/TRBV6-3
J: TRBJ2-2
size: many
DNA: TGTGCCAGCAGTGATACGGGGGAGAGCACCGGGGAGCTGTTTTTT
CDR3: CASSDTGESTGELFF

D: TRBD2
length: 14
V: TRBV7-9
J: TRBJ2-4
size: -
DNA: TGTGCCAGCAGCTTTGGGAGGGGTCAGAACATTCAGTACTTC
CDR3: CASSFGRGQNIQYF

D: -
length: 12
V: TRBV20-1
J: TRBJ2-3
size: -
DNA: TGCAGTGCTGACACGGTGGGAGATACGCAGTATTTT
CDR3: CSADTVGDTQYF

D: TRBD2
length: 15
V: TRBV7-2
J: TRBJ2-3
size: many
DNA: TGTGCCAGCAGCTGGGGGACTAGCGGGGGTGATACGCAGTATTTT
CDR3: CASSWGTSGGDTQYF

D: -
length: 15
V: TRBV12-3/TRBV12-4
J: TRBJ1-1
size: many
DNA: TGTGCCAGCAGCCCAGGGGAGGGGATGAACACTGAAGCTTTCTTT
CDR3: CASSPGEGMNTEAFF

D: -
length: 12
V: TRBV6-2/TRBV6-3
J: TRBJ2-7
size: many
DNA: TGTGCCAGCAGTTACGCATCCTACGAGCAGTACTTC
CDR3: CASSYASYEQYF

D: TRBD2
length: 14
V: TRBV20-1
J: TRBJ2-1
size: many
DNA: TGCAGTGCTAAGACCGGGGGGGCGGTATATGAGCAGTTCTTC
CDR3: CSAKTGGAVYEQFF

D: -
length: 17
V: TRBV4-1
J: TRBJ2-7
size: -
DNA: TGCGCCAGCAGCCTAAACGCAAATACAGGAGGAGTCTACGAGCAGTACTTC
CDR3: CASSLNANTGGVYEQYF

D: TRBD2
length: 16
V: TRBV11-2
J: TRBJ2-3
size: few
DNA: TGTGCCAGCAGCTTCACTAGCGGGGGTGGTGGAGATACGCAGTATTTT
CDR3: CASSFTSGGGGDTQYF

D: -
length: 15
V: TRBV20-1
J: TRBJ1-2
size: few
DNA: TGCAGTGCTAGAGATAGTAGGCAGCTTAACTATGGCTACACCTTC
CDR3: CSARDSRQLNYGYTF

D: TRBD2
length: 16
V: TRBV24-1
J: TRBJ2-3
size: few
DNA: TGTGCCACCAGTGAGATCGGGGGGTCTAGCACAGATACGCAGTATTTT
CDR3: CATSEIGGSSTDTQYF

D: TRBD1
length: 15
V: TRBV7-2
J: TRBJ2-3
size: few
DNA: TGTGCCAGCACCCTTAGGACAGGCCCCACAGATACGCAGTATTTT
CDR3: CASTLRTGPTDTQYF

D: -
length: 11
V: TRBV29-1
J: TRBJ2-7
size: many
DNA: TGCAGCGTCAGGACAAAGTCCGAGCAGTACTTC
CDR3: CSVRTKSEQYF

D: -
length: 14
V: TRBV6-2/TRBV6-3
J: TRBJ2-5
size: many
DNA: TGTGCCAGCAGTTACGCGGGGTACTCAGAGACCCAGTACTTC
CDR3: CASSYAGYSETQYF

D: -
length: 15
V: TRBV28
J: TRBJ2-6
size: few
DNA: TGTGCCAGCAGACCCTCAGGGGCTGGGGCCAACGTCCTGACTTTC
CDR3: CASRPSGAGANVLTF

D: -
length: 14
V: TRBV6-5
J: TRBJ1-2
size: few
DNA: TGTGCCAGCAGGGACTCACAGGGAGACTATGGCTACACCTTC
CDR3: CASRDSQGDYGYTF

D: -
length: 15
V: TRBV3-1
J: TRBJ1-4
size: few
DNA: TGTGCCAGCAGCCAAGTAACCCAGGGCTATGAAAAACTGTTTTTT
CDR3: CASSQVTQGYEKLFF

D: -
length: 12
V: TRBV7-6
J: TRBJ2-1
size: few
DNA: TGTGCCAGCAGCTTATGGGAAGATGAGCAGTTCTTC
CDR3: CASSLWEDEQFF

D: -
length: 17
V: TRBV7-9
J: TRBJ1-3
size: -
DNA: TGTGCCAGCAGGGGACTCGCCCTGGGCCACTCTGGAAACACCATATATTTT
CDR3: CASRGLALGHSGNTIYF

D: -
length: 12
V: TRBV29-1
J: TRBJ1-1
size: few
DNA: TGCAGCGTTGAGGGGGTACACACTGAAGCTTTCTTT
CDR3: CSVEGVHTEAFF

D: -
length: 16
V: TRBV12-3/TRBV12-4
J: TRBJ2-3
size: -
DNA: TGTGCCAGCAGTTTCTTCCTCGGAGTTAGCACAGATACGCAGTATTTT
CDR3: CASSFFLGVSTDTQYF

D: -
length: 13
V: TRBV7-2
J: TRBJ2-3
size: many
DNA: TGTGCCAGCAGCACGACTAGTCCGGATACGCAGTATTTT
CDR3: CASSTTSPDTQYF

D: TRBD1
length: 16
V: TRBV4-2
J: TRBJ2-7
size: many
DNA: TGTGCCAGCAGTCCCGGCGTGGGGGACAGGGTCTACGAGCAGTACTTC
CDR3: CASSPGVGDRVYEQYF

D: TRBD2
length: 14
V: TRBV20-1
J: TRBJ2-1
size: many
DNA: TGCAGTGCTCAGACTAGCGGAGACTACAATGAGCAGTTCTTC
CDR3: CSAQTSGDYNEQFF

D: -
length: 15
V: TRBV7-2
J: TRBJ2-3
size: -
DNA: TGTGCCAGCAGCTTAGGAGGGGATATCACAGATACGCAGTATTTT
CDR3: CASSLGGDITDTQYF

D: TRBD2
length: 15
V: TRBV4-2
J: TRBJ2-7
size: many
DNA: TGTGCCAGCAGCCAAGAACTAGCGGGGGCCTACGAGCAGTACTTC
CDR3: CASSQELAGAYEQYF

D: -
length: 14
V: TRBV7-9
J: TRBJ2-7
size: few
DNA: TGTGCCAGCAGCTTTGGAAGCACCTCCTACGAGCAGTACTTC
CDR3: CASSFGSTSYEQYF

D: -
length: 14
V: TRBV6-5
J: TRBJ2-1
size: few
DNA: TGTGCCAGCAGTTACTCTTCCAGCCCGAATGAGCAGTTCTTC
CDR3: CASSYSSSPNEQFF

D: -
length: 13
V: TRBV29-1
J: TRBJ1-1
size: many
DNA: TGCAGCGTTGAAGGACAGAGGAACACTGAAGCTTTCTTT
CDR3: CSVEGQRNTEAFF

D: -
length: 15
V: TRBV5-4
J: TRBJ1-6
size: -
DNA: TGTGCCAGCAGTTTCCCGGGAGATACAAATTCACCCCTCCACTTT
CDR3: CASSFPGDTNSPLHF

D: -
length: 16
V: TRBV18
J: TRBJ1-6
size: many
DNA: TGTGCCAGCTCACCAGCGGACAGAGGCGGTAATTCACCCCTCCACTTT
CDR3: CASSPADRGGNSPLHF

D: -
length: 14
V: TRBV6-2/TRBV6-3
J: TRBJ1-1
size: few
DNA: TGTGCCAGCCACAGGGCGAAAAGGGGAACTGAAGCTTTCTTT
CDR3: CASHRAKRGTEAFF

D: -
length: 15
V: TRBV2
J: TRBJ1-6
size: -
DNA: TGTGCCAGCAGTCAACCGGGACTTCAAGGGTCACCCCTCCACTTT
CDR3: CASSQPGLQGSPLHF

D: TRBD2
length: 15
V: TRBV6-5
J: TRBJ2-3
size: few
DNA: TGTGCCAGCGGCCGCGCGGGGGGGCCAACAGATACGCAGTATTTT
CDR3: CASGRAGGPTDTQYF

D: -
length: 15
V: TRBV11-2
J: TRBJ2-2
size: -
DNA: TGTGCCAGCAGCTTAGGGTCATATAACACCGGGGAGCTGTTTTTT
CDR3: CASSLGSYNTGELFF

D: -
length: 14
V: TRBV7-6
J: TRBJ2-3
size: few
DNA: TGTGCCAGCAGCCCAAAGCGGAGGTCAGATACGCAGTATTTT
CDR3: CASSPKRRSDTQYF

D: TRBD1
length: 16
V: TRBV24-1
J: TRBJ2-2
size: few
DNA: TGTGCCACCAGTGAGGCGACCGGGACAGACACCGGGGAGCTGTTTTTT
CDR3: CATSEATGTDTGELFF

D: -
length: 13
V: TRBV6-5
J: TRBJ1-1
size: -
DNA: TGTGCCAGCAGTTACGGGCGGGGAACTGAAGCTTTCTTT
CDR3: CASSYGRGTEAFF

D: TRBD2
length: 15
V: TRBV20-1
J: TRBJ2-2
size: many
DNA: TGCAGTGCTCCCCTAGCGGGGGCGAACACCGGGGAGCTGTTTTTT
CDR3: CSAPLAGANTGELFF

D: -
length: 12
V: TRBV10-3
J: TRBJ2-3
size: many
DNA: TGTGCCATACAGGGAGTCGCAGATACGCAGTATTTT
CDR3: CAIQGVADTQYF

D: TRBD1
length: 16
V: TRBV2
J: TRBJ2-7
size: few
DNA: TGTGCCAGCAGTCCTTCCCCGGGACAGGGAGCGTACGAGCAGTACTTC
CDR3: CASSPSPGQGAYEQYF

D: TRBD1
length: 14
V: TRBV28
J: TRBJ2-7
size: few
DNA: TGTGCCAGCAGGACCGGGACAGGGTTCTACGAGCAGTACTTC
CDR3: CASRTGTGFYEQYF

D: TRBD2
length: 13
V: TRBV5-1
J: TRBJ2-5
size: few
DNA: TGCGCCAGCAGCTTGTGGGCGGGGGAACAACTGTACTTC
CDR3: CASSLWAGEQLYF

D: TRBD1
length: 15
V: TRBV6-5
J: TRBJ2-7
size: many
DNA: TGTGCCAGCCGTATCCGGGACAGAGGGAGCTACGAGCAGTACTTC
CDR3: CASRIRDRGSYEQYF